The T cell receptor (beta chain) described here comes from a study of blood T cell repertoires in COVID-19. Here immunoSEQ multiplex PCR was the method, and the copy in TCRdb shows in-frame clones only, minus some. The profile shows over 150,000 clones, more than 70% of them singletons. Clinical history reported by participants formed the basis on which cohorts were assigned. V was pared by 5 bases and J by 14 bases, with 11 bases of the junction left unmatched. Per germline, CDR1 DFQATT and CDR2 SNEGSKA (reference sequence). This CDR3 region has 11 residues. Sequenced material: PBMCs or T cells enriched from blood (not recorded which). The gene calls are TRBV20-1 and TRBJ1-2, with 7 bases aligning to TRBD1. The source of this sequence is a man aged 35 to 55 who had recovered from COVID-19. The CDR3 DNA follows: TGCAGTGCTGCAGACCACAGGGGAACAACCTTC. Translation gives CSAADHRGTTF.